This T cell receptor (beta chain) was obtained from a study of blood T cell repertoires in COVID-19. In the study overall: Collection of acute and convalescent COVID-19 samples took place in the United States, Italy and Spain. Sample material is recorded as cDNA or gDNA derived from T cells, B-cell-depleted T cells, or PBMCs.

Seattle researchers signed up patients amid active infection and tracked them longitudinally. Authors' processing steps: Estimation of nucleated cell counts relied on the amplification of reference gene primers. The assay was immunoSEQ multiplex PCR, and TCRdb's table has in-frame clones only and misses some. The V and J calls and the clone size are those of that table, but D and trimming were determined from the DNA. Among 130,000 to 150,000 clones, roughly 88% were seen once, and the ten largest hold roughly 8%. CDR3 length: 13 amino acids. Trimming stripped 0 bases from V and 8 bases from J, with 8 bases between. Per the germline V gene, CDR1 is LGHNA and CDR2 is YSLEER. This clone was counted once.

The sequencing sample was made of peripheral blood. The receptor was isolated from a woman in her sixties with COVID-19, enrolled during active disease. The V gene is TRBV4-3, the J gene TRBJ2-1, with D possibly being TRBD2 (5 bases). The CDR3 nucleotides read TGCGCCAGCAGCCAAGAGGTGGAGGATGAGCAGTTCTTC. As protein: CASSQEVEDEQFF.